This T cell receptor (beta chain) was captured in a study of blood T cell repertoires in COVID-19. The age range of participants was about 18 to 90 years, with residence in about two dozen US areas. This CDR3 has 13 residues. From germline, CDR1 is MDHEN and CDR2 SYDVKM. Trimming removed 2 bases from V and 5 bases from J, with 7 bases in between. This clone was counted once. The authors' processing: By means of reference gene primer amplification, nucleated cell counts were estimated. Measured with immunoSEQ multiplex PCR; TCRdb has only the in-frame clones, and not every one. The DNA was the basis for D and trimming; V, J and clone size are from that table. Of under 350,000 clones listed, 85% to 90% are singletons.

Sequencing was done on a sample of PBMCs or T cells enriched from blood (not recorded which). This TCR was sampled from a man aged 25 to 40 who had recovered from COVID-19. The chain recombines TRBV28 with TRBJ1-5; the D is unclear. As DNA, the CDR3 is TGTGCCAGCAGTTTACGGGGAGATCAGCCCCAGCATTTT. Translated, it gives CASSLRGDQPQHF. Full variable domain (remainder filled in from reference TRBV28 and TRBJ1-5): DVKVTQSSRYLVKRTGEKVFLECVQDMDHENMFWYRQDPGLGLRLIYFSYDVKMKEKGDIPEGYSVSREKKERFSLILESASTNQTSMYLCASSLRGDQPQHFGDGTRLSIL.